These T cell receptor beta chains were read from a single sample in a study of Ad26.COV2.S vaccination and SARS-CoV-2 variants. The protocol was immunoSEQ multiplex PCR, while the TCRdb copy is restricted to in-frame clones and leaves out a portion. The sample lists approximately 400,000 clones, about 88% occurring once. Sequencing was performed on peripheral blood, taken in a trial of Ad26.COV2.S vaccine versus placebo. These receptor sequences come from a person between 18 and 65 years old who received the Ad26.COV2.S COVID-19 vaccine or a placebo. CDR3s include the opening cysteine and the closing phenylalanine or tryptophan. Fields, in order: D gene, V gene, J gene, clone size, CDR3 DNA, CDR3 protein. D genes are given only for firm matches. A row's size may be missing; if present it is once, few, many or a size class.

d_gene: NA
v_gene: TRBV7-2
j_gene: TRBJ2-7
abundance: NA
CDR3nt: TGTGCCAGCAGCTTAGACTGGGGGTCGTTCGAGCAGTACTTC
CDR3aa: CASSLDWGSFEQYF

d_gene: NA
v_gene: TRBV21-1
j_gene: TRBJ2-3
abundance: once
CDR3nt: TGTGCCAGCACTTCAGGGTTACCGCAGTATTTT
CDR3aa: CASTSGLPQYF

d_gene: TRBD1
v_gene: TRBV4-1
j_gene: TRBJ2-1
abundance: NA
CDR3nt: TGCGCCAGCAGCCAAGAAGTTGCAGTGGCCAGGGGGAATGAGCAGTTCTTC
CDR3aa: CASSQEVAVARGNEQFF

d_gene: TRBD1
v_gene: TRBV11-2
j_gene: TRBJ2-5
abundance: NA
CDR3nt: TGTGCCAGCAGCCGACCGGGACAGACTCCTCGGACCCAGTACTTC
CDR3aa: CASSRPGQTPRTQYF

d_gene: TRBD2
v_gene: TRBV6-2/TRBV6-3
j_gene: TRBJ2-1
abundance: NA
CDR3nt: TGTGCCAGCAGTCATTACCGACTAGCGGGATACAATGAGCAGTTCTTC
CDR3aa: CASSHYRLAGYNEQFF

d_gene: TRBD1
v_gene: TRBV6-5
j_gene: TRBJ1-5
abundance: NA
CDR3nt: TGTGCCAGCAGTTCAGGAAACAGGGGAGCCGGTCAGCCCCAGCATTTT
CDR3aa: CASSSGNRGAGQPQHF

d_gene: NA
v_gene: TRBV5-1
j_gene: TRBJ1-1
abundance: NA
CDR3nt: TGCGCCAGCCGGTCGGGGGGCCAGAACACTGAAGCTTTCTTT
CDR3aa: CASRSGGQNTEAFF

d_gene: NA
v_gene: TRBV27
j_gene: TRBJ1-5
abundance: NA
CDR3nt: TGTGCCAGCAGTCTGGGGTGGGGGAATCAGCCCCAGCATTTT
CDR3aa: CASSLGWGNQPQHF

d_gene: TRBD2
v_gene: TRBV15
j_gene: TRBJ2-1
abundance: NA
CDR3nt: TGTGCCACCAGCAGATATCTAGCGGCCAGCTCCTACAATGAGCAGTTCTTC
CDR3aa: CATSRYLAASSYNEQFF

d_gene: NA
v_gene: TRBV5-1
j_gene: TRBJ1-4
abundance: NA
CDR3nt: TGCGCCAGCAGCTTGGCGGGTTTGGGGACCATCTCTGCAACTAATGAAAAACTGTTTTTT
CDR3aa: CASSLAGLGTISATNEKLFF

d_gene: NA
v_gene: TRBV10-2
j_gene: TRBJ2-1
abundance: NA
CDR3nt: TGCGCCAGCAGCAATCAATATGGGCAAAAGGCCTTCATGGAGCAGTTCTTC
CDR3aa: CASSNQYGQKAFMEQFF

d_gene: NA
v_gene: TRBV2
j_gene: TRBJ2-7
abundance: NA
CDR3nt: TGTGCCAGCAAAAGCCGGGATTGGTCGAGCGAGCAGTACTTC
CDR3aa: CASKSRDWSSEQYF

d_gene: TRBD2
v_gene: TRBV5-4
j_gene: TRBJ2-1
abundance: NA
CDR3nt: TGTGCCAGCAGCGGAGGGGGGCTAGCGGGAGCTTGGCAGTTCTTC
CDR3aa: CASSGGGLAGAWQFF

d_gene: NA
v_gene: TRBV5-1
j_gene: TRBJ1-6
abundance: NA
CDR3nt: TGCGCCAGCAGCTCCCTATCCGGGGGGGCGATCGGATCACCCCTCCACTTT
CDR3aa: CASSSLSGGAIGSPLHF

d_gene: NA
v_gene: TRBV2
j_gene: TRBJ2-2
abundance: NA
CDR3nt: TGTGCCAGCAGCCCCGAAGGGGCGCAGACCGGGGAGCTGTTTTTT
CDR3aa: CASSPEGAQTGELFF

d_gene: TRBD2
v_gene: TRBV11-2
j_gene: TRBJ2-7
abundance: NA
CDR3nt: TGTGCCAGCATTTCCTCACTAGCGGGTGGCGGGGAGCAGTACTTC
CDR3aa: CASISSLAGGGEQYF

d_gene: NA
v_gene: TRBV9
j_gene: TRBJ1-6
abundance: few
CDR3nt: TGTGCCAGCAGCGTAGGTGGTTATAATTCACCCCTCCACTTT
CDR3aa: CASSVGGYNSPLHF

d_gene: TRBD2
v_gene: TRBV2
j_gene: TRBJ2-3
abundance: NA
CDR3nt: TGTGCCAGCAACAGGGGACTAGCGAGGTCAGATACGCAGTATTTT
CDR3aa: CASNRGLARSDTQYF

d_gene: TRBD1
v_gene: TRBV7-9
j_gene: TRBJ2-1
abundance: NA
CDR3nt: TGTGCCAGCAGCCCCAGGGGGAATAGAGCCAATGAGCAGTTCTTC
CDR3aa: CASSPRGNRANEQFF

d_gene: NA
v_gene: TRBV19
j_gene: TRBJ2-7
abundance: NA
CDR3nt: TGTGCCAGTAGTATGGCCGGGACGGGCTCCTACGAGCAGTACTTC
CDR3aa: CASSMAGTGSYEQYF

d_gene: TRBD2
v_gene: TRBV19
j_gene: TRBJ2-5
abundance: NA
CDR3nt: TGTGCCAGTAGTATTACTAGCGGGCACCAAGAGACCCAGTACTTC
CDR3aa: CASSITSGHQETQYF

d_gene: TRBD2
v_gene: TRBV9
j_gene: TRBJ2-7
abundance: NA
CDR3nt: TGTGCCAGCAGCGTAGAGGGCGGGAGGGCCGAGGAGCAGTACTTC
CDR3aa: CASSVEGGRAEEQYF

d_gene: TRBD2
v_gene: TRBV7-9
j_gene: TRBJ2-5
abundance: once
CDR3nt: TGTGCCACCACCCGGAGCGGGAATCCCCAATCGGGCCAAGAGACCCAGTACTTC
CDR3aa: CATTRSGNPQSGQETQYF

d_gene: TRBD2
v_gene: TRBV10-3
j_gene: TRBJ2-3
abundance: NA
CDR3nt: TGTGCCATCAGTGCCCGTCTAGCGGGAGAGTCAGATACGCAGTATTTT
CDR3aa: CAISARLAGESDTQYF